The 30 T cell receptor beta chains presented below share a single source sample, sequenced in a study of cytomegalovirus exposure and HLA in healthy donors. This PCR relied on a set of 60 Vbeta primers and 13 Jbeta primers. Produced via immunoSEQ multiplex PCR; TCRdb's table is partial and in-frame only. The sample gives approximately 140,000 clones, just over 65% of which show up once; around 6% is in the top ten. The sequencing input was PBMCs. Receptor source: a woman aged 55-75 years in good health and CMV-seronegative.

The chain is built from TRBV29-1 and TRBJ2-5, with a weak D call TRBD1 (6 bases). The CDR3 loop spans 13 amino acids. V was shortened by 7 bases and J by 0 bases, with 12 bases between the two germline ends. In germline, CDR1 is SQVTM, CDR2 ANQGSEA. The DNA for the CDR3 is TGCAGCGGGGGACATTCGTACCAAGAGACCCAGTACTTC. Encoded protein: CSGGHSYQETQYF.

The rearrangement uses TRBV7-9 and TRBJ2-7; 10 bases are shared with TRBD1. The CDR3 contains 14 residues. Germline V CDR1 and CDR2: SEHNR, FQNEAQ (reference sequence). Germline trimming cut 5 bases from V and 5 bases from J; bases unmatched to any gene: 6. CDR3 sequence reads: CASSLFGTGDEQYF. The CDR3 bases are TGTGCCAGCAGCCTCTTCGGGACAGGGGACGAGCAGTACTTC.

There are a few counts of this clone. J is TRBJ1-1 and V is TRBV4-1, with a tentative D call TRBD1 (5 bases). The germline V and J ends were trimmed by 1 base and 0 bases, with 9 bases remaining between them. Germline V CDR1 and CDR2: MGHRA, YSYEKL. This CDR3 region has 15 residues. The CDR3 loop reads CASSQGQLMNTEAFF. The CDR3 DNA reads as TGCGCCAGCAGCCAAGGACAGCTCATGAACACTGAAGCTTTCTTT.

The gene calls are TRBV15 and TRBJ1-4; D possibly corresponds to TRBD1 (5 bases). Germline V gene data show CDR1 as LNHNV and CDR2 as YYDKDF (reference sequence). V lost 4 bases to trimming and J lost 7 bases, with 16 bases between them. This CDR3 contains 15 residues. The CDR3 DNA reads as TGTGCCACCAGCATTCGGACGGCGGGGGGTGAAAAACTGTTTTTT. Encoded protein: CATSIRTAGGEKLFF.

CDR3 residues: CASSLAGQGRWTEAFF. CDR3 in DNA: TGTGCCAGCAGCTTGGCGGGACAGGGTCGGTGGACTGAAGCTTTCTTT. V gene TRBV5-4 combines with J gene TRBJ1-1, with 9 positions matching TRBD1. Trimming cost V 0 bases and J 5 bases; bases outside gene matches: 8. This CDR3 has 16 amino acids. Germline assignment: CDR1 SGHNT and CDR2 YYREEE (reference sequence).

This chain connects TRBV29-1 to TRBJ1-2, with D maybe TRBD1 (6 bases). The CDR3 has 14 amino acids. Germline CDR1 and CDR2: SQVTM and ANQGSEA. Trimming removed 6 bases at V and 5 bases at J, with 19 bases between. In nucleotides, the CDR3 is TGCAGCGTCGTCGACAGGCCCGACAATTATGGCTACACCTTC. It is translated as CSVVDRPDNYGYTF.

The J gene is TRBJ2-2, the V gene TRBV5-1, with TRBD2 matching over 9 bases. The CDR3 sequence is 15 residues long. Germline V gene sequence: CDR1 SGHRS, CDR2 YFSETQ. Unmatched junction bases numbered 1, after V lost 0 bases and J lost 4 bases. CDR3 residues: CASSLASGTTGELFF. The CDR3 bases are TGCGCCAGCAGCTTGGCTAGCGGGACCACCGGGGAGCTGTTTTTT.

The chain couples TRBV7-6 to TRBJ1-4; D may be TRBD1 (6 bases). Per the germline V gene, CDR1 is SGHVS and CDR2 is FNYEAQ. V lost 5 bases and J 4 bases, leaving 11 bases between the germline ends. CDR3 size: 14 residues. The CDR3 loop reads CASSLTGFNEKLFF. CDR3 sequence (DNA): TGTGCCAGCAGCCTTACAGGGTTTAATGAAAAACTGTTTTTT. Full variable domain (rest looked up from reference TRBV7-6 and TRBJ1-4): GAGVSQSPRYKVTKRGQDVALRCDPISGHVSLYWYRQALGQGPEFLTYFNYEAQQDKSGLPNDRFSAERPEGSISTLTIQRTEQRDSAMYRCASSLTGFNEKLFFGSGTQLSVL.

The chain combines TRBV25-1 with TRBJ1-2; possibly TRBD1 for D (6 bases). Germline CDR1 is MGHDK and CDR2 is SYGVNS. The CDR3 loop spans 14 amino acids. Trimming removed 8 bases at V and 4 bases at J, with 17 bases between. The CDR3 protein is CASSVPGQPYGYTF. The CDR3 DNA sequence: TGTGCCAGCTCCGTCCCCGGACAGCCCTATGGCTACACCTTC.

The chain employs TRBV5-1 and TRBJ2-5, with TRBD2 matching over 7 bases. The end of the DNA fits TRBJ2-7 better, so the J call may be wrong. CDR3 length: 15 residues. Germline V lookup: CDR1 SGHRS, CDR2 YFSETQ. As DNA, the CDR3 is TGCGCCAGCAGCTTGTTGGGCGGGGGCTCCTACGAGCAGTACTTC. Encoded protein: CASSLLGGGSYEQYF.

The chain has TRBV27 and TRBJ2-7, with 9 bases lining up with TRBD1. Germline V gene data show CDR1 as MNHEY and CDR2 as SMNVEV (reference sequence). The V segment lost 3 bases and the J segment 4 bases; nucleotides outside the gene matches: 1. The CDR3 is 13 amino acids. CDR3 sequence: CASSLTGGYEQYF. Here the CDR3 DNA reads TGTGCCAGCAGTTTGACAGGGGGGTACGAGCAGTACTTC.

The genes are TRBV6-1 and TRBJ1-5; TRBD1 aligns across 12 bases. The CDR3 has 15 amino acids. The germline V gene has CDR1 MNHNS and CDR2 SASEGT. V lost 6 bases, J lost 6 bases, and 6 bases stayed unmatched. CDR3 nucleotide sequence: TGTGCCAGCAGCCCCGGGACAGGGGGCACTCAGCCCCAGCATTTT. This sequence encodes CASSPGTGGTQPQHF.

The V call is TRBV4-3, the J call TRBJ2-5, with D tentatively TRBD2 (5 bases). V lost 1 base to trimming and J lost 5 bases, with 14 bases between them. Germline V gene data show CDR1 as LGHNA and CDR2 as YSLEER. CDR3 length equals 15 residues. The CDR3 protein is CASSQGGRGGETQYF. The CDR3 nucleotides read TGCGCCAGCAGCCAAGGAGGGCGCGGTGGGGAGACCCAGTACTTC.

V and J are TRBV7-2 and TRBJ1-2; D is possibly TRBD1 (5 bases). Trimming took off 1 base at V and 1 base at J, with 13 bases between the two ends. Germline CDR1 is SGHTA and CDR2 is FQGNSA. This CDR3 is built from 16 residues. Written as DNA, the CDR3 is TGTGCCAGCAGCTTAGGGGGGGGAAGGTTTAACTATGGCTACACCTTC. The encoded protein is CASSLGGGRFNYGYTF.

This clone appeared a few times. This chain uses TRBV28 with TRBJ2-3; 9 nucleotides match TRBD2. Germline lookup yields CDR1 MDHEN and CDR2 SYDVKM. The CDR3 spans 16 residues. The J segment lost 3 bases and the V segment lost 5 bases, leaving 9 bases of the junction unmatched. CDR3 bases: TGTGCCAGCAGTATAACCTTAGCGGGAGAGACAGATACGCAGTATTTT. Its translation: CASSITLAGETDTQYF.

The chain joins TRBV7-2 to TRBJ1-1, with TRBD1 identical over 7 bases. CDR3 length: 14 residues. CDR1 is SGHTA and CDR2 is FQGNSA in the germline V gene. V gave up 4 bases and J gave up 6 bases; unmatched junction bases: 8. The chain's CDR3 is CASSSDRVRAEAFF. CDR3 nucleotide sequence: TGTGCCAGCAGCTCTGACAGGGTTCGCGCTGAAGCTTTCTTT.

The rearrangement joins TRBV20-1 to TRBJ1-2; D not certain. The ends were cut back, 3 bases at V and 8 bases at J, with 10 bases in the middle. The germline gives CDR1 DFQATT, CDR2 SNEGSKA (reference sequence). The CDR3 is 11 amino acids. CDR3 residues: CSASYWQGYTF. The CDR3 region has the DNA TGCAGTGCTAGTTATTGGCAAGGCTACACCTTC.

This clone occurred once. V and J are TRBV7-8 and TRBJ2-1, with TRBD2 identical over 14 bases. The germline CDR1 and CDR2 sequences are SGHVS and FQNEAQ. The CDR3 is 14 amino acids. V dropped 6 bases and J dropped 9; count of bases not matched to a gene: 4. In DNA, the CDR3 is TGTGCCAGCAGGCCCGGGACTAGCGGGAGTGAGCAGTTCTTC. Its translation is CASRPGTSGSEQFF. Drawing the rest from reference TRBV7-8 and TRBJ2-1, the complete variable domain is GAGVSQSPRYKVAKRGQDVALRCDPISGHVSLFWYQQALGQGPEFLTYFQNEAQLDKSGLPSDRFFAERPEGSVSTLKIQRTQQEDSAVYLCASRPGTSGSEQFFGPGTRLTVL.

The CDR3 DNA is TGCGCCAGCAGCCAAGATAGGGGCCTAATAGGTGAAAAACTGTTTTTT. Encoded protein: CASSQDRGLIGEKLFF. J is TRBJ1-4 and V is TRBV4-1, with a possible D match to TRBD1 (5 bases). There are 16 residues in the CDR3. V dropped 0 bases and J dropped 7 bases, with 15 bases sitting between them. Germline CDR1 is MGHRA and CDR2 is YSYEKL.

The chain employs TRBV4-3 and TRBJ1-4; 11 bases agree with TRBD1. Germline V gene lookup returns CDR1 LGHNA and CDR2 YSLEER. J lost 8 bases, V lost 0 bases, and 5 bases had no gene match. This CDR3 region has 16 residues. The CDR3 loop reads CASSQDGGQGGEKLFF. CDR3 DNA: TGCGCCAGCAGCCAAGATGGGGGACAGGGGGGAGAAAAACTGTTTTTT.

This clone was observed once. The chain joins TRBV19 to TRBJ2-6, with 7 bases fitting TRBD1. This CDR3 has 15 residues. Germline CDR1 reads LNHDA; CDR2 reads SQIVND (reference sequence). Losses at the gene ends were 10 bases for V and 0 bases for J; bases not matched to a gene: 6. In nucleotides, the CDR3 is TGTGCCACCGCCCCAGGGGGCTCTGGGGCCAACGTCCTGACTTTC. This sequence encodes CATAPGGSGANVLTF.

The gene calls are TRBV4-1 and TRBJ1-3, with D perhaps TRBD1 (6 bases). Germline lookup yields CDR1 MGHRA and CDR2 YSYEKL. The CDR3 length is 16 residues. V lost 4 bases and J lost 3, with 16 bases in between. The CDR3 coding sequence is TGCGCCAGCAGCCCCTACTGGGGGGGCAGTGGAAACACCATATATTTT. It yields the protein CASSPYWGGSGNTIYF.

The rearrangement joins TRBV5-4 to TRBJ1-4; 8 positions agree with TRBD1. The junction had 4 bases not matched to a gene; V was cut back by 4 bases and J by 2 bases. Germline CDR1 SGHNT, CDR2 YYREEE (reference sequence). The CDR3 runs 15 residues. CDR3 sequence reads: CASSRRQGTNEKLFF. In DNA, the CDR3 is TGTGCCAGCAGCAGACGACAGGGGACTAATGAAAAACTGTTTTTT.

This sequence joins TRBV5-1 and TRBJ2-7; 11 bases are shared with TRBD1. The CDR3 runs to 14 residues. Germline V gene sequence: CDR1 SGHRS, CDR2 YFSETQ. The junction had 7 bases not matched to a gene; V was cut back by 4 bases and J by 7 bases. CDR3 loop: CASSGTGGRGEQYF. The CDR3, as DNA: TGCGCCAGCAGCGGGACAGGGGGGAGAGGGGAGCAGTACTTC. Full variable domain (outside the CDR3, taken from reference TRBV5-1 and TRBJ2-7): KAGVTQTPRYLIKTRGQQVTLSCSPISGHRSVSWYQQTPGQGLQFLFEYFSETQRNKGNFPGRFSGRQFSNSRSEMNVSTLELGDSALYLCASSGTGGRGEQYFGPGTRLTVT.

This clone was observed a single time. This sequence joins TRBV25-1 and TRBJ2-7, with D unclear. Trimming pared 6 bases from V and 4 bases from J, leaving 13 bases between. The CDR3 covers 13 residues. Germline V gives CDR1 MGHDK, CDR2 SYGVNS. CDR3 sequence: CASRAPGSYEQYF. CDR3 nucleotide sequence: TGTGCCAGCAGAGCGCCTGGAAGTTACGAGCAGTACTTC.

The chain uses TRBV14 and TRBJ2-1; D is unresolved. Germline values: CDR1 SGHDN, CDR2 FVKESK. The CDR3 is 11 amino acids. Trimming left V 4 bases short and J 9 bases short, with 7 bases between. CDR3 in DNA: TGTGCCAGCAGCCGCCTGGCTGAGCAGTTCTTC. It yields the protein CASSRLAEQFF.

The chain is built from TRBV11-3 and TRBJ2-7, with 7 bases matching TRBD2. The J segment lost 6 bases and the V segment lost 3 bases, leaving 5 bases of the junction unmatched. This CDR3 is built from 13 residues. The germline V gene encodes CDR1 SGHNT and CDR2 YENEEA. CDR3 nucleotides: TGTGCCAGCAGCTTGGGGGGGGATAGCGAGCAGTACTTC. Residues: CASSLGGDSEQYF.

The chain recombines TRBV5-5 with TRBJ1-2; TRBD1 agrees at 11 bases. The junction had 2 bases not matched to a gene; V was cut back by 0 bases and J by 4 bases. The length of the CDR3 is 15 residues. Per the germline V gene, CDR1 is SGHKS and CDR2 is YYEKEE (reference sequence). The CDR3 protein is CASSLGGQGGYGYTF. The CDR3 DNA reads TGTGCCAGCAGCTTGGGGGGACAGGGGGGCTATGGCTACACCTTC.

V usage is TRBV6-7 and J usage is TRBJ2-3; tentatively, D is TRBD2 (5 bases). TRBV6-7 is classed as an ORF, of uncertain function. V was trimmed by 10 bases and J by 4 bases, leaving 12 bases between them. This CDR3 has 12 residues. CDR3: CANREGSDTQYF. As DNA, the CDR3 is TGTGCCAACCGCGAGGGTTCAGATACGCAGTATTTT.

This sequence joins TRBV21-1 and TRBJ1-3; the table's D call of TRBD1 was not tested on the DNA. TRBV21-1 represents a pseudogene. The CDR3 contains 14 residues. The CDR3 protein is CASNPTGTGNTIYF. In nucleotides, the CDR3 is TGTGCCAGCAACCCCACAGGGACTGGAAACACCATATATTTT.